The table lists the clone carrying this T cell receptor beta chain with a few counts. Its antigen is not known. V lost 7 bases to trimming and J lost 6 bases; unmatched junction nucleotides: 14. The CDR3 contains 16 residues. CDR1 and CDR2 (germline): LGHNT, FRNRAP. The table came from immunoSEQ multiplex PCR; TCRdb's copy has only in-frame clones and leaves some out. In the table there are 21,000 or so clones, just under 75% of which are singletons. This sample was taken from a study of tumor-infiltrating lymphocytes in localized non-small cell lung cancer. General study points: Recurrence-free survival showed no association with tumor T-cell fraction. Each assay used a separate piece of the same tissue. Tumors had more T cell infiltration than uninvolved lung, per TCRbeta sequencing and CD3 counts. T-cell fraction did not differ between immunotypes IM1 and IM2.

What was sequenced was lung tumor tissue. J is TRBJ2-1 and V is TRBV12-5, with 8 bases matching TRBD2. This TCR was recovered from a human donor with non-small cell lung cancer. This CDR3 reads CASVPPGLGATNEQFF. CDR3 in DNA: TGTGCTAGTGTCCCTCCGGGACTAGGAGCAACCAATGAGCAGTTCTTC.